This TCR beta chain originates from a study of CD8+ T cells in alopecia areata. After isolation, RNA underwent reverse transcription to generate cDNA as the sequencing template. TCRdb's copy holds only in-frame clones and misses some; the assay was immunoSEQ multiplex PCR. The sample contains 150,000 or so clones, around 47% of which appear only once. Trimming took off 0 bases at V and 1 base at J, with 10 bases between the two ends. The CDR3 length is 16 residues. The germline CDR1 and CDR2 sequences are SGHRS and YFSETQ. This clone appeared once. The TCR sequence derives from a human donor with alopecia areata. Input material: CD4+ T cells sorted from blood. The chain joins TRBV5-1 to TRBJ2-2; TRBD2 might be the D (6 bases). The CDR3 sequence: CASSLGLAMNTGELFF. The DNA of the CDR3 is TGCGCCAGCAGCTTGGGTCTAGCGATGAACACCGGGGAGCTGTTTTTT.